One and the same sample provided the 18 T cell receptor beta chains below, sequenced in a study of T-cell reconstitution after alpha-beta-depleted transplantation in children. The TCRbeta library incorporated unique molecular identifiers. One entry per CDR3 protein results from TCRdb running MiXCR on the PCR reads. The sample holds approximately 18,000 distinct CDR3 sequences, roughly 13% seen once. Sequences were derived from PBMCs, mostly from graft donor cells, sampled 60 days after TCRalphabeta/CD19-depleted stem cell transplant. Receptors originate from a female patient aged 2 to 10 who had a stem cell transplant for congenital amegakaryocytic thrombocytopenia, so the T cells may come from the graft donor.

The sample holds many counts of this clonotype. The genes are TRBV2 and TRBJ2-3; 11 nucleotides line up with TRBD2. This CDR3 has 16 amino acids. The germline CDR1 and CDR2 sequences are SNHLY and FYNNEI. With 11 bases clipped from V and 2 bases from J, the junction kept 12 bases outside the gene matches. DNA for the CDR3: TGTGCCCGATCTATAGCGGGAGGGCCGGCCACAGATACGCAGTATTTT. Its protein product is CARSIAGGPATDTQYF.

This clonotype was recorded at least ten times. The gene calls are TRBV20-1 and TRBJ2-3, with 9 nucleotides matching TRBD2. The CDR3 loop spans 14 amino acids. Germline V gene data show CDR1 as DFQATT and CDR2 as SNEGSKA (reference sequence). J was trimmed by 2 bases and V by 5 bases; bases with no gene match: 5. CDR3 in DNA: TGCAGTGCTCCCGGGACTAGCTTCACAGATACGCAGTATTTT. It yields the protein CSAPGTSFTDTQYF.

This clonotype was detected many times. The DNA for the CDR3 is TGCGCCAGCAGCTCGACAGGGGATCAGCCCCAGCATTTT. Residues: CASSSTGDQPQHF. The chain uses TRBV5-1 and TRBJ1-5; TRBD1 matches at 8 bases. The junction had 1 base not matched to a gene; V was cut back by 3 bases and J by 5 bases. This CDR3 spans 13 amino acids. Per the germline V gene, CDR1 is SGHRS and CDR2 is YFSETQ.

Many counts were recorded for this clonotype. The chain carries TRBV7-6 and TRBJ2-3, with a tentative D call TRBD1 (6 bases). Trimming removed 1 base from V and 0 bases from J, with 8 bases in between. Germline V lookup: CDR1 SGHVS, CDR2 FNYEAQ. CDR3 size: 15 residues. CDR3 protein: CASSLVGQSTDTQYF. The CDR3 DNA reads TGTGCCAGCAGCTTAGTGGGACAAAGCACAGATACGCAGTATTTT.

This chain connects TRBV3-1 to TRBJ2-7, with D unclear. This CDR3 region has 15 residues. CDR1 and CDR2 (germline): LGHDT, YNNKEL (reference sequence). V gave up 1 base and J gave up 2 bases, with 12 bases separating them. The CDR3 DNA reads TGTGCCAGCAGCCAAGTCCTCCTGAGGACCTACGAGCAGTACTTC. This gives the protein CASSQVLLRTYEQYF.

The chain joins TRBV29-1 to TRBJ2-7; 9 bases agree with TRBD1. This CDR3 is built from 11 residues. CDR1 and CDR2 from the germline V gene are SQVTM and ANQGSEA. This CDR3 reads CTGGTGTEQYF. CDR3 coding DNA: TGCACAGGGGGGACAGGGACCGAGCAGTACTTC.

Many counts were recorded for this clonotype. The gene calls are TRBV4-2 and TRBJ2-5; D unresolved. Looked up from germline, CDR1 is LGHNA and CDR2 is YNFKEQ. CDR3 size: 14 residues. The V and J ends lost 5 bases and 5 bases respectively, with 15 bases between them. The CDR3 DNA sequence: TGTGCCAGCAGCTTTCGGATGGGAACTGAGACCCAGTACTTC. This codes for CASSFRMGTETQYF.

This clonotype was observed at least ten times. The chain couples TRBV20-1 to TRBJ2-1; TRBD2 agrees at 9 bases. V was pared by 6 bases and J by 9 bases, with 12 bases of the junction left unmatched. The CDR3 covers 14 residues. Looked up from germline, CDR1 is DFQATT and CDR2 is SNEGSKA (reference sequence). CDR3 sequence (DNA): TGCAGTGCCCGGAACTTAGCGGGAGAGGCTGAGCAGTTCTTC. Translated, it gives CSARNLAGEAEQFF.

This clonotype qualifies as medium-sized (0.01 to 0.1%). CDR3: CSVEKTGGPKNIQYF. CDR3 DNA sequence: TGCAGCGTTGAAAAAACGGGAGGACCCAAAAACATTCAGTACTTC. The chain has TRBV29-1 and TRBJ2-4; 7 nucleotides align to TRBD2. V shed 2 bases, J shed 2 bases, and the junction held 6 bases outside the gene matches. Germline-derived CDR1 and CDR2 are SQVTM and ANQGSEA. The CDR3 loop spans 15 amino acids. Drawing the rest from reference TRBV29-1 and TRBJ2-4, the complete variable domain is SAVISQKPSRDICQRGTSLTIQCQVDSQVTMMFWYRQQPGQSLTLIATANQGSEATYESGFVIDKFPISRPNLTFSTLTVSNMSPEDSSIYLCSVEKTGGPKNIQYFGAGTRLSVL.

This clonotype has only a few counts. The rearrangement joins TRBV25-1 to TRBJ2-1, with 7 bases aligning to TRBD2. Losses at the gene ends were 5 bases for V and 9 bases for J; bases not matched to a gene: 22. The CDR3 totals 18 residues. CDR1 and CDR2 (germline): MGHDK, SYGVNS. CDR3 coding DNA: TGTGCCAGCAGTTCAAAGGGCCTTCCAGCGGGGCTGCTCAGTGAGCAGTTCTTC. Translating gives CASSSKGLPAGLLSEQFF. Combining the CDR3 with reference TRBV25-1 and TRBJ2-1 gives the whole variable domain EADIYQTPRYLVIGTGKKITLECSQTMGHDKMYWYQQDPGMELHLIHYSYGVNSTEKGDLSSESTVSRIRTEHFPLTLESARPSHTSQYLCASSSKGLPAGLLSEQFFGPGTRLTVL.

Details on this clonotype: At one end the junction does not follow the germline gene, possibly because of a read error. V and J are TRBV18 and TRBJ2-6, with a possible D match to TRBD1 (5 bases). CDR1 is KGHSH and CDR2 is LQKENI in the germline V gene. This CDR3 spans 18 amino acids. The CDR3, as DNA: TGTGCCAGCTCACCTTCAGAGTCAGGGTTCGCTGGGGCCAACATCCTGACTTTC. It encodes CASSPSESGFAGANILTF.

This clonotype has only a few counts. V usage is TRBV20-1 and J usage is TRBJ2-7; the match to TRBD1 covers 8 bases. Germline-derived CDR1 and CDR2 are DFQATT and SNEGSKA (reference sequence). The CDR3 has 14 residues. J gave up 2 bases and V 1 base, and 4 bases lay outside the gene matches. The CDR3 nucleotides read TGCAGTGCTAGAGCTACAGGGGGTGCCTACGAGCAGTACTTC. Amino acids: CSARATGGAYEQYF.

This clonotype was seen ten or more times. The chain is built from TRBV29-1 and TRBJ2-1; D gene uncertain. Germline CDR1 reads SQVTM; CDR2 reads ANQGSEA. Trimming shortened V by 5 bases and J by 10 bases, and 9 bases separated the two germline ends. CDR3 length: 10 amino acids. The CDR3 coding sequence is TGCAGCGTTTTAGAGATAGAGCAGTTCTTC. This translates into CSVLEIEQFF.

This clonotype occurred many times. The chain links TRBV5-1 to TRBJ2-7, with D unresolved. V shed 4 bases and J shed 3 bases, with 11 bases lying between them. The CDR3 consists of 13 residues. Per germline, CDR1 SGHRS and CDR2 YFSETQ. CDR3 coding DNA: TGCGCCAGCAGCATGAACGGTCTCTACGAGCAGTACTTC. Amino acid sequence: CASSMNGLYEQYF.

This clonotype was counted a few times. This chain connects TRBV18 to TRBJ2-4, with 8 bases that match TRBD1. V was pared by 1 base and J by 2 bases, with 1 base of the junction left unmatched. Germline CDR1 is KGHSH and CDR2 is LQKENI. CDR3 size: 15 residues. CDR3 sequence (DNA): TGTGCCAGCTCACCACACAGGGGGTCCAAAAACATTCAGTACTTC. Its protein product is CASSPHRGSKNIQYF. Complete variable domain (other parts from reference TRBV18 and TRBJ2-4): NAGVMQNPRHLVRRRGQEARLRCSPMKGHSHVYWYRQLPEEGLKFMVYLQKENIIDESGMPKERFSAEFPKEGPSILRIQQVVRGDSAAYFCASSPHRGSKNIQYFGAGTRLSVL.

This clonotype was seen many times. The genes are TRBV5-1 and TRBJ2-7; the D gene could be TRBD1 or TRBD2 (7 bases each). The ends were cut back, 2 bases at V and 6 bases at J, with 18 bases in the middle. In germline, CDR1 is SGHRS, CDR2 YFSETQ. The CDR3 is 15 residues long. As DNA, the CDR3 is TGCGCCAGCAGCTTACCGACAGGGAGGGAAGGCGAGCAGTACTTC. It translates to CASSLPTGREGEQYF. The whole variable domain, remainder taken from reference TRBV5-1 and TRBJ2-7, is KAGVTQTPRYLIKTRGQQVTLSCSPISGHRSVSWYQQTPGQGLQFLFEYFSETQRNKGNFPGRFSGRQFSNSRSEMNVSTLELGDSALYLCASSLPTGREGEQYFGPGTRLTVT.

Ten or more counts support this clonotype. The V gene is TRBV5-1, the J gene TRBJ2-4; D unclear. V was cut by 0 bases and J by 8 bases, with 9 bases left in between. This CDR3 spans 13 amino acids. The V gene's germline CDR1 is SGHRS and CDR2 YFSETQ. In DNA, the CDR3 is TGCGCCAGCAGCTTGGGGTTGTGGGACATTCAGTACTTC. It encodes CASSLGLWDIQYF.

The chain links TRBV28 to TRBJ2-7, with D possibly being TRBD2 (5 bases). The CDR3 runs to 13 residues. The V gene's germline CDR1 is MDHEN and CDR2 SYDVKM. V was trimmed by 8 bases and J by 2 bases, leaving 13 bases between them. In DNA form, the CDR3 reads TGTGCCAGCGGGGTAGCGAGACCCTACGAGCAGTACTTC. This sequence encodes CASGVARPYEQYF.